Listed below are T cell receptor beta chains from one sample, sequenced in a study of blood T cell repertoires in COVID-19. Sequencing was performed with immunoSEQ multiplex PCR; in TCRdb, only in-frame clones are kept and a portion is missing. Here the sample spans some 350,000 clones, about 90% being singletons. Sequencing was carried out using peripheral blood. These TCRs come from a woman aged 50 to 60 with COVID-19, enrolled during active disease. Each CDR3 is given with its conserved first and last residue. The D gene is left open where the match is weak. The size of a clone is reported for some rows only, either as once, few or many, or as a class for expanded clones.

v_call	j_call	clone_size	d_call	cdr3_nt	cdr3_aa
TRBV6-6	TRBJ1-5	once	.	TGTGCCAGCAGCCTGGGACAAACCAATCAGCCCCAGCATTTT	CASSLGQTNQPQHF
TRBV19	TRBJ1-5	.	TRBD1	TGTGCCAGTACGAGGGGGGACAGGGTTCAGCCCCAGCATTTT	CASTRGDRVQPQHF
TRBV7-2	TRBJ2-7	.	.	TGTGCCAGCAGCTTAGTGGCCATAGCTTACGAGCAGTACTTC	CASSLVAIAYEQYF
TRBV6-5	TRBJ2-7	.	TRBD2	TGTGCCAGCAGATCCCGGACTAGCGGGCAATACGAGCAGTACTTC	CASRSRTSGQYEQYF
TRBV7-3	TRBJ1-1	.	.	TGTGCCAGCAGCTTAGAGGGATTCCGCACTGAAGCTTTCTTT	CASSLEGFRTEAFF
TRBV5-4	TRBJ1-2	.	TRBD1	TGTGCCAGCAGCTTGGCCGATTTCAGGACAGGGGGCTATGGCTACACCTTC	CASSLADFRTGGYGYTF
TRBV6-1	TRBJ1-5	once	.	TGTGCCAGCAGTGAAGCAGGGGATCAGCCCCAGCATTTT	CASSEAGDQPQHF
TRBV12-3/TRBV12-4	TRBJ1-1	.	.	TGTGCCAGCAGTTTTACAGGGCGCACTGAAGCTTTCTTT	CASSFTGRTEAFF
TRBV19	TRBJ1-5	.	.	TGTGCCAGTAGTACCACAGGGTCCAATCAGCCCCAGCATTTT	CASSTTGSNQPQHF
TRBV5-1	TRBJ2-2	.	.	TGCGCCAGCAGCTTTACTAGGGCCCGGACCGGGGAGCTGTTTTTT	CASSFTRARTGELFF
TRBV24-1	TRBJ2-2	.	TRBD1	TGTGCCACCAGTGATGCAACAGGGGCCCCCGGGGAGCTGTTTTTT	CATSDATGAPGELFF
TRBV25-1	TRBJ2-7	once	TRBD2	TGTGCCAGCAAAGGACCGGGACTAGCGACGGGGGAGCAGTACTTC	CASKGPGLATGEQYF
TRBV7-2	TRBJ2-7	.	.	TGTGCCAGCAGCTTACTGATCGGCTACGAGCAGTACTTC	CASSLLIGYEQYF
TRBV18	TRBJ1-5	.	TRBD1	TGTGCCAGCCGCACTGGACAGGGTGATCAGCCCCAGCATTTT	CASRTGQGDQPQHF
TRBV18	TRBJ2-1	.	TRBD2	TGTGCCAGCTCACTAGCGGGAGGGCCGGGCAATGAGCAGTTCTTC	CASSLAGGPGNEQFF
TRBV2	TRBJ1-2	.	TRBD1	TGTGCCAGCAGTGGACAGGGCATCGGCTACACCTTC	CASSGQGIGYTF
TRBV11-2	TRBJ1-5	.	.	TGTGCCCGCAGCTTCGGGGGGGCTTCCGGGGGCCAGCCCCAGCATTTT	CARSFGGASGGQPQHF
TRBV2	TRBJ1-5	.	TRBD1	TGTGCCAGCAGTGAAGTAGGGGGCTATCAGCCCCAGCATTTT	CASSEVGGYQPQHF
TRBV19	TRBJ1-5	.	.	TGTGCCAGTAGTATAGACAGGGGTGGGCCCAATCAGCCCCAGCATTTT	CASSIDRGGPNQPQHF
TRBV5-1	TRBJ2-1	.	TRBD2	TGCGCCAGCAGCCTCGGGACTAGCGGGAGGGCAAACAATGAGCAGTTCTTC	CASSLGTSGRANNEQFF